This entry features one TCR beta chain sequence. Its antigen has not been determined. No base-level quality is on record; no much larger clone is a single base apart. Preparation of the library involved the immunoSEQ multiplex PCR assay. The hsTCRB Kit was used according to the manufacturer's protocol to amplify rearranged TCR beta chain sequences. TCRB libraries were sequenced on an Illumina MiSeq. From the authors' description of their analysis: The proprietary platform of the kit vendor was used for demultiplexing, trimming and gene mapping. This is the immuneACCESS table as TCRdb keeps it, with only in-frame sequences that have V and J called. A part of the clones is gone; compared with another copy, unresolved V genes explain less than half, and the rest is unexplained. The V and J calls and clone size are taken from that table; D and trimming were inferred from the DNA. In this sample the table shows approximately 19,000 clones, approximately 86% of which occur a single time. The top ten clones comprise about 5% of the sample.

These data come from a study of a mutant IDH1 vaccine in newly diagnosed glioma (dated by TCRdb to about 2021). At the level of the whole study: The approximately 30 treated patients were roughly 62% male and about 40% female, with a mean age of 40.4 years. Before enrollment, patients had received standard therapy of radiotherapy alone, temozolomide alone, or radiochemotherapy with temozolomide; most received the combination. Peripheral blood was drawn at six visits: V03 (baseline), V05, V07, V10, V12 and V13. Longitudinal TCRB deep sequencing was done for about two dozen treated patients, wherever samples were available for exploratory analyses.

The paper as a whole reports these results and caveats: Changes in the top peripheral T cell clonotypes picked up by TCRB sequencing did not appear to be linked to pseudoprogression. It was noted by the authors that analyses of patient blood samples could not be reproduced owing to sample limitations. Selection of PBMC samples for TCRB deep sequencing was based on availability. Vaccine-induced immune responses across multiple MHC alleles were detected in 93.3% of patients.

This sample's time point label indicates: baseline, week 1 (first vaccination visit). The sample's treatment or condition label, decoded: pre-vaccination baseline after standard-of-care therapy. Newly diagnosed WHO grade 3 or 4 IDH1-mutant astrocytomas showing loss of nuclear ATRX were present in the donors. The samples were drawn from NOA16, a multicentre, single-arm, open-label phase I trial in Germany that tested a mutant IDH1 peptide vaccine in humans for the first time. Blood drawn at visit V03 was used as the baseline sample for immunogenicity testing. Genomic DNA for TCRB sequencing was extracted from EDTA blood using the DNeasy Blood and Tissue Kit. This clonotype originated in a middle-aged man with glioma. The material sequenced was PBMCs, taken from a glioma patient treated with radiotherapy, temozolomide or both.

The DNA reads TGCGCCAGCAGCCCACCTGAGTTTGGGGGCTACACCTTC. This is translated as CASSPPEFGGYTF. The V gene is TRBV5-1 and the J gene is TRBJ1-2; the D gene remains uncertain. V and J lose 4 bases and 8 bases, and a span of 15 bases separates them. CDR1 and CDR2 are drawn from the germline V gene: SGHRS, YFSETQ. The CDR3 measures 13 amino acids from cysteine to phenylalanine. The kept DNA is CDR3 alone, 39 bases in frame from the first base. Beyond the CDR3, the reference TRBV5-1 and TRBJ1-2 genes provide the residues; the full variable domain reads: KAGVTQTPRYLIKTRGQQVTLSCSPISGHRSVSWYQQTPGQGLQFLFEYFSETQRNKGNFPGRFSGRQFSNSRSEMNVSTLELGDSALYLCASSPPEFGGYTFGSGTRLTVV.